The T cell receptor (beta chain) described here comes from a study of T cell repertoires in cytomegalovirus infection. Study-wide context: Shared public TCR beta signatures pointed to both CMV infection and a matching HLA type.

TCRdb redid the calling of the reads with MiXCR, one entry per CDR3 protein. The data show 340,000 or so distinct CDR3 sequences, 25% seen once. CDR3 length: 14 amino acids. Germline values: CDR1 SNHLY, CDR2 FYNNEI. Trimming cost V 6 bases and J 6 bases; bases outside gene matches: 6. Turning to this clonotype: The antigen remains undetermined.

The chain uses TRBV2 and TRBJ2-7, with 12 bases aligning to TRBD2. The material was cultured PBMCs, obtained from culture after CMV antigen stimulation. This TCR was sampled from a human donor in good health (CMV status not recorded). Some clones in this sample may be carry-over from other donors' samples. CDR3 nucleotides: TGTGCCAGCAGAGAGACTAGCGGGAGAGGCGAGCAGTACTTC. Its protein is CASRETSGRGEQYF.